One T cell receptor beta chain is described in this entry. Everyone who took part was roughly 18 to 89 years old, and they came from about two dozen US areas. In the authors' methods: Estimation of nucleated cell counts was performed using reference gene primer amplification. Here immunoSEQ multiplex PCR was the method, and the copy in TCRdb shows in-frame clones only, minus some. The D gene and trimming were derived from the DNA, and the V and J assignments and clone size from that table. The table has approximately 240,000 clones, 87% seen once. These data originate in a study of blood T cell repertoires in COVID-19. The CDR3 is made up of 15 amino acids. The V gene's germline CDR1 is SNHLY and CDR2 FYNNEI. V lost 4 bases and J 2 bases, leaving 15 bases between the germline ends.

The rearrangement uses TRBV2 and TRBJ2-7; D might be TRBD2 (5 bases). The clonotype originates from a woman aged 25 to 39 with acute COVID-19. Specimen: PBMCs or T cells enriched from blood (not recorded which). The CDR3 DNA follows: TGTGCCAGCAGTGTAGTAAGACAAGCGGCCTACGAGCAGTACTTC. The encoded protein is CASSVVRQAAYEQYF. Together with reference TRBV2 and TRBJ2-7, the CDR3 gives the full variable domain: EPEVTQTPSHQVTQMGQEVILRCVPISNHLYFYWYRQILGQKVEFLVSFYNNEISEKSEIFDDQFSVERPDGSNFTLKIRSTKLEDSAMYFCASSVVRQAAYEQYFGPGTRLTVT.